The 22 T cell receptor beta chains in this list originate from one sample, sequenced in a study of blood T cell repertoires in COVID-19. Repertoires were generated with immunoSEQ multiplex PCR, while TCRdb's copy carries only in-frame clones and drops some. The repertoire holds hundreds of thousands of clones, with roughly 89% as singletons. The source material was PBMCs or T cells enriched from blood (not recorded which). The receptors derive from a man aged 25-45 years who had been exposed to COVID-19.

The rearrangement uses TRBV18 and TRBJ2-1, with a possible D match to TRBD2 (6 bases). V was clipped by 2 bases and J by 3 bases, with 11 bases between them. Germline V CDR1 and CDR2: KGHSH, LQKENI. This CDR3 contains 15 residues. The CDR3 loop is CASSPGRGSYNEQFF. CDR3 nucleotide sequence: TGTGCCAGCTCACCAGGCCGGGGGAGCTACAATGAGCAGTTCTTC.

The CDR3 spells CASSEDTRSYNEQFF. The CDR3 DNA sequence: TGTGCCAGCAGTGAAGACACCCGCTCCTACAATGAGCAGTTCTTC. This chain uses TRBV2 with TRBJ2-1; D not certain. CDR3 length: 15 amino acids. V shed 1 base and J shed 0 bases, with 7 bases lying between them. Germline assignment: CDR1 SNHLY and CDR2 FYNNEI.

The CDR3 is CASKSDSNSETQYF. CDR3 nucleotide sequence: TGTGCCAGCAAGAGTGACAGCAACTCAGAGACCCAGTACTTC. V is TRBV5-4 and J is TRBJ2-5, with a tentative D call TRBD1 (5 bases). With 6 bases removed from V and 4 bases from J, the gap between germline ends came to 16 bases. CDR1 and CDR2 (germline): SGHNT, YYREEE (reference sequence). CDR3 length: 14 residues.

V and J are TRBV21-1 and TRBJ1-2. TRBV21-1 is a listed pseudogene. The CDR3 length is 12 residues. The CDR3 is CASTRARRGYTF. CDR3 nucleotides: TGTGCCAGCACCCGAGCCCGAAGAGGCTACACCTTC.

CDR3 in amino acids: CASSLGGSFYYGYTF. For the CDR3, the DNA is TGTGCCAGCAGCTTGGGGGGCAGCTTTTACTATGGCTACACCTTC. V usage is TRBV5-8 and J usage is TRBJ1-2; D is possibly TRBD1 (5 bases). Germline V lookup: CDR1 SGHTS, CDR2 YDEGEE. The ends were cut back, 0 bases at V and 3 bases at J, with 12 bases in the middle. The CDR3 extends over 15 amino acids.

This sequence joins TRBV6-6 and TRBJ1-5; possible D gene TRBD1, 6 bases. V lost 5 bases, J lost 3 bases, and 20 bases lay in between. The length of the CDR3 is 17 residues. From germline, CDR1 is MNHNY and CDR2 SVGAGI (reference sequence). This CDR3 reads CASSRPGQPFLNQPQHF. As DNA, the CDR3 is TGTGCCAGCAGTCGTCCGGGACAACCGTTTCTCAATCAGCCCCAGCATTTT.

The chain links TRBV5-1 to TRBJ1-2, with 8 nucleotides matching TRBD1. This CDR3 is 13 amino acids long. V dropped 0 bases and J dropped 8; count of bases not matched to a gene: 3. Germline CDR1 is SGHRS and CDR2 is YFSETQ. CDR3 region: CASSLVQGGGYTF. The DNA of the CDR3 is TGCGCCAGCAGCTTGGTACAGGGGGGCGGCTACACCTTC.

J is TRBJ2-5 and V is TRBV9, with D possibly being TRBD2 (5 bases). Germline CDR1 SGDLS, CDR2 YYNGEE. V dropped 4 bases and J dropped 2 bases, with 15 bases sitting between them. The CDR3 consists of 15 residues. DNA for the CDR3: TGTGCCAGCAGCCAGAACGGGGATATTCAAGAGACCCAGTACTTC. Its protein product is CASSQNGDIQETQYF.

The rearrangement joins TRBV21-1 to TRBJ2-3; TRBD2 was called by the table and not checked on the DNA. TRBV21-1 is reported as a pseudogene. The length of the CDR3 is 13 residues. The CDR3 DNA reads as TGTGCCAGCAGCAAAGATCACAACGGGATGCAGTATTTT. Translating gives CASSKDHNGMQYF.

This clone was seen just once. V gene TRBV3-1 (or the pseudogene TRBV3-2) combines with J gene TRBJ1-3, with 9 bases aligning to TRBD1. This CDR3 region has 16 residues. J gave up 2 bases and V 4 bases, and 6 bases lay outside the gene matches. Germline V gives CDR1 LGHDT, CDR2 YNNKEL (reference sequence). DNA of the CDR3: TGTGCCAGCAGCCTCCCTCGGGACAGGGCTGGAAACACCATATATTTT. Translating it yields CASSLPRDRAGNTIYF.

Here the CDR3 DNA reads TGTGCCAGCAGCGCGACAGGGGAGGTCTACGAGCAGTACTTC. This sequence encodes CASSATGEVYEQYF. This chain links TRBV9 with TRBJ2-7, with 8 positions matching TRBD1. The CDR3 length is 14 residues. Germline CDR1 reads SGDLS; CDR2 reads YYNGEE. Unmatched junction bases numbered 5, after V lost 3 bases and J lost 3 bases.

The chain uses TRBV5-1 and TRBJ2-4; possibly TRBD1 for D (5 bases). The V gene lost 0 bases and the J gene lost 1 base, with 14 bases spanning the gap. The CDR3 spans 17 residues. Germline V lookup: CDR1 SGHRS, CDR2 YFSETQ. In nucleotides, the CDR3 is TGCGCCAGCAGCTTGGTCGGGTGGGCAGGGGCCAAAAACATTCAGTACTTC. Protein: CASSLVGWAGAKNIQYF.

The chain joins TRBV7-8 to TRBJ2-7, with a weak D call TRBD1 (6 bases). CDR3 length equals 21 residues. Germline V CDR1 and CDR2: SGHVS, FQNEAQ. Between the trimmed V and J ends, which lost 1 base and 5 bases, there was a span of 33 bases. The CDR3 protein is CASSLVRFGTLGATRLNEQYF. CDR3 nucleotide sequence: TGTGCCAGCAGCTTAGTGCGTTTTGGGACCTTGGGGGCCACAAGGCTCAACGAGCAGTACTTC. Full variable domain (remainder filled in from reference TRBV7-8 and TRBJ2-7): GAGVSQSPRYKVAKRGQDVALRCDPISGHVSLFWYQQALGQGPEFLTYFQNEAQLDKSGLPSDRFFAERPEGSVSTLKIQRTQQEDSAVYLCASSLVRFGTLGATRLNEQYFGPGTRLTVT.

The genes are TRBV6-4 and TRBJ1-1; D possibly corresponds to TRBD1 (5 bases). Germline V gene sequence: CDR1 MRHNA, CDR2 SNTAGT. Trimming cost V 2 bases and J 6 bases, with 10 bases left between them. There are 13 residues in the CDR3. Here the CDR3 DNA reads TGTGCCAGCAGTGACAGCCCAGGGTCTGAAGCTTTCTTT. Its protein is CASSDSPGSEAFF.

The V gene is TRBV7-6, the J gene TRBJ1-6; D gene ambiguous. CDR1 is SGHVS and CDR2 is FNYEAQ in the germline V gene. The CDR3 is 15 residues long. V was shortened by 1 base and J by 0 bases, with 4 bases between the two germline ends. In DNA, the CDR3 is TGTGCCAGCAGCTTAGACAGCTCCTATAATTCACCCCTCCACTTT. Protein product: CASSLDSSYNSPLHF.

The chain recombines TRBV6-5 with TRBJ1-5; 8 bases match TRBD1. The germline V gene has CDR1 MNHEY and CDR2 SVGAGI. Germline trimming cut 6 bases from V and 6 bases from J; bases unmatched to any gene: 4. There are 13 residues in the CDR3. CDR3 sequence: CASSTGGIQPQHF. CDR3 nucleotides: TGTGCCAGCAGCACAGGGGGGATTCAGCCCCAGCATTTT.

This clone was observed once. CDR3 sequence (DNA): TGTGCCAGCAGTTCAAGACAGGGGGCGGCCTACGAGCAGTACTTC. It translates to CASSSRQGAAYEQYF. The chain combines TRBV6-5 with TRBJ2-7; 10 bases map to TRBD1. J lost 2 bases, V lost 4 bases, and 5 bases had no gene match. Germline CDR1 and CDR2: MNHEY and SVGAGI. The CDR3 has 15 residues.

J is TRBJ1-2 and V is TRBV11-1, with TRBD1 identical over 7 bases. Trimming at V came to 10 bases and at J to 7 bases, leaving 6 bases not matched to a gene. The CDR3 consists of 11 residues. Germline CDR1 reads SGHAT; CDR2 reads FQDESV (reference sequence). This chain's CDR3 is CATAAGGGYTF. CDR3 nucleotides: TGTGCCACCGCCGCAGGGGGTGGCTACACCTTC.

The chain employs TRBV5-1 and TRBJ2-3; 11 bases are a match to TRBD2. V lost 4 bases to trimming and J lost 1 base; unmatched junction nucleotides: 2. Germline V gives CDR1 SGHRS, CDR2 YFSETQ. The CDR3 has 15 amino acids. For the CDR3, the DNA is TGCGCCAGCAGCCCGGGACTAGCGGGCACAGATACGCAGTATTTT. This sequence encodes CASSPGLAGTDTQYF.

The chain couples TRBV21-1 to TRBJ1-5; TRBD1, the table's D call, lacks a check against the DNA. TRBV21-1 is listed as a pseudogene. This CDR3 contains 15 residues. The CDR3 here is CASSKRGHSNQPQHF. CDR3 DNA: TGTGCCAGCAGCAAAAGGGGACACAGCAATCAGCCCCAGCATTTT.

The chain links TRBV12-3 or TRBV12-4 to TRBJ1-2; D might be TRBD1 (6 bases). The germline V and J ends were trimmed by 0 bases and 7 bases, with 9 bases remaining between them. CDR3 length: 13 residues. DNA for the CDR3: TGTGCCAGCAGTTTAGCGGGGGCGGGTGGCTACACCTTC. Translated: CASSLAGAGGYTF.

The CDR3 sequence is CASIRGSNEQFF. CDR3 nucleotide sequence: TGTGCCAGCATCAGAGGGTCCAATGAGCAGTTCTTC. The chain links TRBV5-6 to TRBJ2-1; D is perhaps TRBD2 (5 bases). Germline CDR1 is SGHDT and CDR2 is YYEEEE. Between the trimmed V and J ends, which lost 6 bases and 6 bases, there was a span of 10 bases. CDR3 length: 12 residues.